Presented here are 30 T cell receptor beta chains from one specimen sequenced in a study of T-cell memory formation after mild COVID-19. TCRdb fed the 5' RACE reads into MiXCR, producing one record per CDR3 protein. The table shows 410,000 or so distinct CDR3 sequences, with around a quarter occurring only once. Sequencing was done on a sample of PBMCs or a T cell subset sorted from them (not recorded which). The receptors here all came from an adult woman who had mild COVID-19 (a few samples of this study predate the infection). Cell type and time point are not known.

In this sample, this clonotype turned up a few times. V is TRBV25-1 and J is TRBJ1-4; TRBD1 matches 10 bases. The V and J ends lost 6 bases and 6 bases, in that order; junction bases with no gene match: 1. CDR3 length: 13 amino acids. Germline V lookup: CDR1 MGHDK, CDR2 SYGVNS. The CDR3 DNA sequence: TGTGCCAGCAGGGGACAGGGGCATGAAAAACTGTTTTTT. Translating it yields CASRGQGHEKLFF.

This chain uses TRBV12-3 or TRBV12-4 with TRBJ1-4; no clear D. Trimming cost V 2 bases and J 7 bases, with 11 bases left between them. The CDR3 is made up of 14 amino acids. The CDR3 DNA reads as TGTGCCAGCAGTTTAATGGGGAGAGCTGAAAAACTGTTTTTT. Its translation: CASSLMGRAEKLFF.

This clonotype was detected many times. The genes are TRBV5-1 and TRBJ2-6, with D possibly called TRBD1 or TRBD2 (5 bases each). CDR1 SGHRS and CDR2 YFSETQ come from the germline V gene. The CDR3 length is 16 residues. With 3 bases removed from V and 0 bases from J, the gap between germline ends came to 10 bases. The CDR3 DNA follows: TGCGCCAGCAGCTCGGGGCAGCTCTCTGGGGCCAACGTCCTGACTTTC. This translates into CASSSGQLSGANVLTF.

A single count supports this clonotype. The rearrangement joins TRBV12-3 or TRBV12-4 to TRBJ1-2; the match to TRBD1 covers 8 bases. With 5 bases clipped from V and 10 bases from J, the junction kept 15 bases outside the gene matches. The CDR3 covers 15 residues. The CDR3 loop is CASSTLRGPDSHYTF. In DNA form, the CDR3 reads TGTGCCAGCAGTACTCTCAGGGGGCCCGATTCTCACTACACCTTC.

Only a few counts were recorded for this clonotype. V gene TRBV5-5 combines with J gene TRBJ2-1, with a possible D match to TRBD2 (5 bases). V lost 3 bases to trimming and J lost 9 bases, with 13 bases between them. The CDR3 is 13 residues long. The germline V gene encodes CDR1 SGHKS and CDR2 YYEKEE (reference sequence). CDR3 sequence: CASSWTSGGEQFF. The CDR3 DNA reads TGTGCCAGCAGCTGGACTTCCGGTGGTGAGCAGTTCTTC.

V and J are TRBV5-1 and TRBJ1-1; D ambiguous. Trimming removed 0 bases from V and 1 base from J, with 7 bases in between. This CDR3 has 14 amino acids. The germline gives CDR1 SGHRS, CDR2 YFSETQ. CDR3 region: CASSLEQRNTEAFF. The CDR3 nucleotides are TGCGCCAGCAGCTTGGAACAGAGGAACACTGAAGCTTTCTTT.

This clonotype appeared a few times. This chain connects TRBV20-1 to TRBJ2-7, with D perhaps TRBD2 (5 bases). The V and J ends lost 4 bases and 4 bases respectively, with 11 bases between them. The CDR3 loop spans 12 amino acids. Per germline, CDR1 DFQATT and CDR2 SNEGSKA (reference sequence). The CDR3 spells CSAMVGGYEQYF. Written as DNA, the CDR3 is TGCAGTGCTATGGTTGGAGGTTACGAGCAGTACTTC.

The CDR3 region is CASSLSWANTGELFF. DNA of the CDR3: TGTGCCAGCAGCTTGTCCTGGGCTAACACCGGGGAGCTGTTTTTT. The V gene is TRBV7-2, the J gene TRBJ2-2; no definite D call. Germline loops: CDR1 SGHTA, CDR2 FQGNSA. The CDR3 is 15 amino acids. The V end lost 3 bases, the J end lost 2 bases, and 10 bases lay between the germline ends.

This clonotype came up a few times. The J gene is TRBJ2-7, the V gene TRBV6-5, with TRBD2 matching over 11 bases. The CDR3 covers 13 residues. The V gene's germline CDR1 is MNHEY and CDR2 SVGAGI. Losses at the gene ends were 10 bases for V and 5 bases for J; bases not matched to a gene: 7. CDR3 sequence: CATGTSGPHEQYF. The CDR3 DNA reads as TGTGCCACCGGGACTAGCGGCCCCCACGAGCAGTACTTC.

This clonotype occurred many times. The CDR3: CASSKDRRTEAFF. CDR3 in DNA: TGTGCCAGCAGTAAGGACAGGAGGACTGAAGCTTTCTTT. The chain recombines TRBV12-3 or TRBV12-4 with TRBJ1-1, with 7 positions matching TRBD1. CDR3 length: 13 residues. J gave up 5 bases and V 5 bases, and 5 bases lay outside the gene matches.

The chain links TRBV25-1 to TRBJ2-5, with 10 bases aligning to TRBD1. The CDR3 is 16 residues long. The V gene's germline CDR1 is MGHDK and CDR2 SYGVNS. Trimming at V came to 4 bases and at J to 4 bases, leaving 9 bases not matched to a gene. CDR3 region: CASSATGTGVGETQYF. The CDR3 coding sequence is TGTGCCAGCAGTGCCACCGGGACAGGGGTTGGAGAGACCCAGTACTTC.

This chain links TRBV12-3 or TRBV12-4 with TRBJ2-7; D possibly matches TRBD1 or TRBD2 (5 bases each). V shed 7 bases and J shed 3 bases, with 10 bases lying between them. CDR3 length: 12 amino acids. CDR3 coding DNA: TGTGCCAGCACCGGGACGATCTACGAGCAGTACTTC. Translation gives CASTGTIYEQYF.

This chain links TRBV3-1 with TRBJ1-5, with D perhaps TRBD1 (5 bases). The CDR3 sequence is 15 residues long. The germline V gene encodes CDR1 LGHDT and CDR2 YNNKEL (reference sequence). V dropped 2 bases and J dropped 8 bases, with 16 bases sitting between them. CDR3 DNA sequence: TGTGCCAGCAGCCAAAGAGGTCCGGGAGGGGAGCCCCAGCATTTT. It specifies CASSQRGPGGEPQHF.

This clonotype was counted only a few times. This chain connects TRBV5-1 to TRBJ2-7; D unclear. Germline-derived CDR1 and CDR2 are SGHRS and YFSETQ. V shed 3 bases and J shed 1 base, with 14 bases lying between them. The CDR3 runs to 15 residues. The CDR3 sequence is CASSSSRAASYEQYF. The CDR3 nucleotides are TGCGCCAGCAGCTCTTCAAGGGCAGCTTCCTACGAGCAGTACTTC.

V and J are TRBV6-6 and TRBJ1-2, with 8 bases matching TRBD1. Germline V gene data show CDR1 as MNHNY and CDR2 as SVGAGI (reference sequence). V trimming: 5 bases; J trimming: 3 bases; junction bases outside the gene matches: 2. CDR3 size: 13 residues. In DNA, the CDR3 is TGTGCCAGCAGTGACAGGGGCGACTATGGCTACACCTTC. The encoded protein is CASSDRGDYGYTF.

The chain is built from TRBV12-3 or TRBV12-4 and TRBJ1-4, with unresolved D. V lost 5 bases and J lost 1, with 8 bases in between. The CDR3 totals 14 residues. In DNA, the CDR3 is TGTGCCAGCAGTCCGACGGTAACTAATGAAAAACTGTTTTTT. It codes for CASSPTVTNEKLFF.

To note about this clonotype: The junction does not match germline at one end; this may be a read error. The chain links TRBV7-7 to TRBJ2-5; D perhaps matches TRBD1 (5 bases). The CDR3 has 15 amino acids. Germline V CDR1 and CDR2: SSHAT, FNYEAQ (reference sequence). This CDR3 is CASSFSLGHEETQYF. CDR3 nucleotide sequence: TGTGCTAGCAGCTTCTCCCTCGGACACGAAGAGACCCAGTACTTC. Full variable domain (missing parts from reference TRBV7-7 and TRBJ2-5): GAGVSQSPRYKVTKRGQDVTLRCDPISSHATLYWYQQALGQGPEFLTYFNYEAQPDKSGLPSDRFSAERPEGSISTLTIQRTEQRDSAMYRCASSFSLGHEETQYFGPGTRLLVL.

This clonotype was observed a handful of times. The chain joins TRBV20-1 to TRBJ1-5, with TRBD1 matching 9 bases. Unmatched junction bases numbered 15, after V lost 6 bases and J lost 0 bases. In germline, CDR1 is DFQATT, CDR2 SNEGSKA (reference sequence). This CDR3 is 18 amino acids long. The CDR3 DNA reads TGCAGTGCCCTTGGTGGGGACAGGGTAACATATAGCAATCAGCCCCAGCATTTT. This sequence encodes CSALGGDRVTYSNQPQHF.

The chain has TRBV6-5 and TRBJ2-3; a weak D match, TRBD2 (6 bases). CDR3 length equals 15 residues. The germline CDR1 and CDR2 sequences are MNHEY and SVGAGI. V shed 4 bases and J shed 4 bases, with 15 bases lying between them. CDR3: CASSFRSASADTQYF. The CDR3 DNA sequence: TGTGCCAGCAGTTTTCGTTCGGCTAGCGCAGATACGCAGTATTTT.

The rearrangement links TRBV10-3 to TRBJ1-6; TRBD1 agrees at 9 bases. This CDR3 contains 15 residues. Germline-derived CDR1 and CDR2 are ENHRY and SYGVKD. Losses at the gene ends were 6 bases for V and 9 bases for J; bases not matched to a gene: 9. The CDR3 sequence is CAISAGQGLTSPLHF. CDR3 nucleotide sequence: TGTGCCATCAGCGCGGGACAGGGTCTCACTTCACCCCTCCACTTT.

This clonotype was seen ten or more times. V usage is TRBV7-6 and J usage is TRBJ2-3; D remains ambiguous. The CDR3 totals 14 residues. Trimming removed 3 bases at V and 2 bases at J, with 9 bases between. The germline V gene encodes CDR1 SGHVS and CDR2 FNYEAQ. The DNA of the CDR3 is TGTGCCAGCAGCTTGGGTGGGCCCACAGATACGCAGTATTTT. It specifies CASSLGGPTDTQYF.

The CDR3 here is CASSFKEFYYEQYF. CDR3 coding DNA: TGTGCCAGCAGTTTCAAGGAGTTTTACTACGAGCAGTACTTC. J is TRBJ2-7 and V is TRBV12-3 or TRBV12-4; no clear D. V was pared by 3 bases and J by 3 bases, with 12 bases between. This CDR3 has 14 residues.

This clonotype occurred a few times. The gene calls are TRBV5-6 and TRBJ2-3, with no clear D. This CDR3 is 13 amino acids long. Between the trimmed V and J ends, which lost 4 bases and 7 bases, there was a span of 13 bases. The germline V gene has CDR1 SGHDT and CDR2 YYEEEE. CDR3 region: CASSLAGPYTQYF. The CDR3 DNA is TGTGCCAGCAGCCTCGCTGGGCCCTATACGCAGTATTTT.

This chain joins TRBV3-1 and TRBJ1-1; D is possibly TRBD1 (6 bases). Between the trimmed V and J ends, which lost 6 bases and 6 bases, there was a span of 17 bases. The CDR3 runs to 14 residues. Germline CDR1 is LGHDT and CDR2 is YNNKEL (reference sequence). CDR3 sequence (DNA): TGTGCCAGCAGGGCCCTCGGGGGCCGCCCTGAAGCTTTCTTT. The encoded protein is CASRALGGRPEAFF.

This chain connects TRBV6-4 to TRBJ2-7; TRBD2 matches at 12 bases. CDR1 and CDR2 (germline): MRHNA, SNTAGT. This CDR3 contains 20 residues. Germline trimming cut 4 bases from V and 2 bases from J; bases unmatched to any gene: 18. The CDR3 nucleotides read TGTGCCAGCAGTGCCACTCTCGAAACCGGGACTAGCGGGCATACCTACGAGCAGTACTTC. It codes for CASSATLETGTSGHTYEQYF.

This clonotype has more than one count but fewer than ten. This rearrangement joins TRBV12-3 or TRBV12-4 to TRBJ2-1; maybe TRBD2 (6 bases). This CDR3 is built from 16 residues. The germline V and J ends were trimmed by 3 bases and 2 bases, with 14 bases remaining between them. The CDR3 bases are TGTGCCAGCAGTTTCGGCGGGACGATTCCCTACAATGAGCAGTTCTTC. Amino acids: CASSFGGTIPYNEQFF.

This clonotype was detected only a few times. The V call is TRBV7-9, the J call TRBJ1-2; tentatively, D is TRBD1 (5 bases). CDR3 length: 17 residues. The V gene's germline CDR1 is SEHNR and CDR2 FQNEAQ (reference sequence). Trimming shortened V by 4 bases and J by 0 bases, and 18 bases separated the two germline ends. The CDR3 sequence is CASSSEKRDPSNYGYTF. The CDR3 region has the DNA TGTGCCAGCAGCTCGGAAAAAAGGGACCCATCTAACTATGGCTACACCTTC.

This clonotype was counted between two and nine times. This chain uses TRBV24-1 with TRBJ2-7; 10 nucleotides agree with TRBD2. Germline trimming cut 3 bases from V and 0 bases from J; bases unmatched to any gene: 1. The CDR3 covers 15 residues. Germline lookup yields CDR1 KGHDR and CDR2 SFDVKD. The CDR3 DNA reads as TGTGCCACCAGTGATCGGACTAGCGGCTCCTACGAGCAGTACTTC. It yields the protein CATSDRTSGSYEQYF.

This clonotype has more than one count but fewer than ten. CDR3 residues: CASSFPDRAQETQYF. Here the CDR3 DNA reads TGTGCCAGCAGTTTCCCTGACAGGGCCCAAGAGACCCAGTACTTC. The chain couples TRBV12-3 or TRBV12-4 to TRBJ2-5, with 7 bases lining up with TRBD1. The ends lost 3 bases at V and 1 base at J; junction bases unmatched: 5. This CDR3 is built from 15 residues.

This clonotype was counted only a few times. The gene calls are TRBV29-1 and TRBJ2-3; 7 bases fit TRBD1. The ends lost 6 bases at V and 2 bases at J; junction bases unmatched: 26. The CDR3 contains 20 residues. Germline V gene lookup returns CDR1 SQVTM and CDR2 ANQGSEA. DNA for the CDR3: TGCAGCGTCCGATCTGAAGCTTGGCGTACAGGGGCCTCCAACACAGATACGCAGTATTTT. The encoded protein is CSVRSEAWRTGASNTDTQYF.